A selection of T cell receptor beta chains follows, all from one sample in a study of CD4 T cells in relation to SARS-CoV-2 and coronaviruses. Assay: immunoSEQ multiplex PCR; the TCRdb copy retains only in-frame clones and omits some. Found here are tens of thousands of clones, approximately 78% of them singletons; the top ten hold approximately 15%. These receptors have no known antigen. The specimen sequenced was CD4+ T cells from PBMCs, cultured in vitro. The origin of the receptors is a human donor in good health. CDR3s leave out the opening cysteine and the closing phenylalanine or tryptophan. Clone sizes are given selectively: once, few, many, or a class where the clone is expanded.

v_call clone_size cdr3_aa
TRBV7-9 - ASSLIAGRETQY
TRBV19 - ASSIAGTSYEQY
TRBV9 - ASSVEQGRNSGNTIY
TRBV6-5 once ASRWDRSSYEQY
TRBV3-1/TRBV3-2 - ASSQLAGEDEQF
TRBV28 - ASSLAQTGGWKDEQF
TRBV30 - AWSQNNEQF
TRBV4-2 - ASSPRAGDSNQPQH
TRBV7-2 - ASSFGNTNYGYT
TRBV19 - ASRVTGTANYEQY
TRBV10-3 - AISVRRADQPQH
TRBV21-1 - ASRELDRPATNEKLF
TRBV2 - ASRAPRSQGITDTQY
TRBV27 - ASSLLDRANTQY
TRBV12-5 - ASGGHEQY
TRBV29-1 - SVGAETQY
TRBV2 once ASSDTHRGYNSPLH
TRBV24-1 - ATSRGGFVIGNEQF
TRBV6-5 few ASSLVRDNNYGYT
TRBV28 - ASRFSGPLGQPQH
TRBV28 - ASSFGDGATYEQY
TRBV29-1 - SVYNDRNLNTEAF
TRBV11-2 - ASSPGGRGA
TRBV6-5 - ASGLLAGSYEQY
TRBV9 - ASSVGLGGLNYGYT
TRBV19 - ASSTNAGQGYEQY
TRBV18 - ASSPPGGARTGNTIY
TRBV4-2 - ASSRRHDSGAGNEQF
TRBV5-1 - ASSLFDQSNTEAF
TRBV27 - ASSNDRVNTEAF
TRBV20-1 - SASLAGTTYEQY
TRBV28 - ASTFPSAGQETQY
TRBV3-1/TRBV3-2 - ASSQSGERETQY
TRBV27 - ASSLKQTGELF
TRBV10-3 - AISVQDRGDSPLH